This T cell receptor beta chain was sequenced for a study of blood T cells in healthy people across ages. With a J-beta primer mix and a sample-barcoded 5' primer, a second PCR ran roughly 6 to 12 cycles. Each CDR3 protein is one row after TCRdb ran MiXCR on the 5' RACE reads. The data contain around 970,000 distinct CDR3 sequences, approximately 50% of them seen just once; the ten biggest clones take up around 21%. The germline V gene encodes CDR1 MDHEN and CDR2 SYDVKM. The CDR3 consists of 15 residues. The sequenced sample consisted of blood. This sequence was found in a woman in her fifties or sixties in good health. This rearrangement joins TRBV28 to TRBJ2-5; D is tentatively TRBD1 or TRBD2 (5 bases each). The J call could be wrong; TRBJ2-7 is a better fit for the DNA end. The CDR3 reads CASSNGGRAIHEQYF. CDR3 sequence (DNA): TGTGCCAGCAGTAACGGAGGCAGGGCCATACACGAGCAGTACTTC.